Below, 10 T cell receptor beta chains from the same sample are listed, as sequenced in a study of blood T cell repertoires in COVID-19. Sequencing used immunoSEQ multiplex PCR; TCRdb keeps in-frame clones, though not all of them. Here the sample spans about 250,000 clones, about 86% being singletons. Source material: peripheral blood. These receptors were obtained from a person aged 65 to 85 with COVID-19, enrolled during active disease.

The chain links TRBV19 to TRBJ2-2, with D tentatively TRBD1 (6 bases). Per germline, CDR1 LNHDA and CDR2 SQIVND (reference sequence). The CDR3 is 14 residues long. Trimming stripped 10 bases from V and 0 bases from J, with 12 bases between. This CDR3 is CATRRGTNTGELFF. Written as DNA, the CDR3 is TGTGCCACCCGCAGGGGCACGAACACCGGGGAGCTGTTTTTT.

The V call is TRBV19, the J call TRBJ1-5; weak D call: TRBD1 (6 bases). This CDR3 has 13 amino acids. CDR1 and CDR2 (germline): LNHDA, SQIVND (reference sequence). The germline V and J ends were trimmed by 5 bases and 7 bases, with 12 bases remaining between them. CDR3 sequence reads: CASSPGGSQPQHF. The CDR3 DNA reads as TGTGCCAGTAGTCCGGGGGGCTCACAGCCCCAGCATTTT. The full variable domain, rest sourced from reference TRBV19 and TRBJ1-5, is DGGITQSPKYLFRKEGQNVTLSCEQNLNHDAMYWYRQDPGQGLRLIYYSQIVNDFQKGDIAEGYSVSREKKESFPLTVTSAQKNPTAFYLCASSPGGSQPQHFGDGTRLSIL.

J is TRBJ2-2 and V is TRBV5-4, with D tentatively TRBD1 (8 bases). The germline gives CDR1 SGHNT, CDR2 YYREEE (reference sequence). V gave up 4 bases and J gave up 7 bases, with 17 bases separating them. The CDR3 is 15 amino acids. Written as DNA, the CDR3 is TGTGCCAGCAGCCAAAGGGGGGGGACAGGCGGGGAGCTGTTTTTT. As protein: CASSQRGGTGGELFF.

The V call is TRBV20-1, the J call TRBJ2-5; 12 bases match TRBD2. The CDR3 is 18 residues long. The germline V gene encodes CDR1 DFQATT and CDR2 SNEGSKA (reference sequence). V shed 3 bases and J 0 bases; nucleotides not matched to a gene: 11. The CDR3 bases are TGCAGTGCTAGTAGAACTAGCGGGGGGCCCCCGTACCAAGAGACCCAGTACTTC. It yields the protein CSASRTSGGPPYQETQYF.

V gene TRBV27 combines with J gene TRBJ2-7; TRBD2 might be the D (5 bases). The ends were cut back, 0 bases at V and 0 bases at J, with 9 bases in the middle. Per germline, CDR1 MNHEY and CDR2 SMNVEV (reference sequence). The length of the CDR3 is 15 residues. The CDR3 region has the DNA TGTGCCAGCAGTTTATCCCGGGATACCTCCTACGAGCAGTACTTC. This codes for CASSLSRDTSYEQYF.

The rearrangement links TRBV5-1 to TRBJ1-1, with TRBD1 matching 9 bases. CDR1 is SGHRS, CDR2 YFSETQ, per germline. The junction had 5 bases not matched to a gene; V was cut back by 3 bases and J by 5 bases. The CDR3 consists of 14 residues. For the CDR3, the DNA is TGCGCCAGCAGCTCAACAGGGGGCTTGACTGAAGCTTTCTTT. Amino acids: CASSSTGGLTEAFF.

The rearrangement links TRBV5-1 to TRBJ2-2; TRBD1 aligns across 8 bases. Germline V gene sequence: CDR1 SGHRS, CDR2 YFSETQ. V gave up 3 bases and J gave up 3 bases; unmatched junction bases: 1. There are 14 residues in the CDR3. The CDR3 here is CASSWGQDTGELFF. As DNA, the CDR3 is TGCGCCAGCAGCTGGGGACAGGACACCGGGGAGCTGTTTTTT.

The chain is built from TRBV4-1 and TRBJ1-4, with 8 bases identical to TRBD1. The CDR3 runs 17 residues. V shed 4 bases and J 7 bases; nucleotides not matched to a gene: 14. The germline gives CDR1 MGHRA, CDR2 YSYEKL. This chain's CDR3 is CASSRTTRTGQIEKLFF. CDR3 in DNA: TGCGCCAGCAGCCGGACCACAAGGACAGGGCAAATTGAAAAACTGTTTTTT.

The V gene is TRBV6-1, the J gene TRBJ1-4; 7 bases match TRBD1. Per the germline V gene, CDR1 is MNHNS and CDR2 is SASEGT. The CDR3 spans 20 residues. J lost 0 bases, V lost 3 bases, and 16 bases had no gene match. The CDR3 sequence: CASSETPGGRGLTTNEKLFF. The CDR3 coding sequence is TGTGCCAGCAGTGAGACCCCTGGGGGCAGGGGGTTAACAACTAATGAAAAACTGTTTTTT.

The rearrangement links TRBV12-3 or TRBV12-4 to TRBJ2-7, with a weak D call TRBD1 (6 bases). This CDR3 contains 12 residues. The V end lost 6 bases, the J end lost 13 bases, and 19 bases lay between the germline ends. Here the CDR3 DNA reads TGTGCCAGCAGGCAGCCCACAGGGAAAGCATACTTC. It encodes CASRQPTGKAYF.